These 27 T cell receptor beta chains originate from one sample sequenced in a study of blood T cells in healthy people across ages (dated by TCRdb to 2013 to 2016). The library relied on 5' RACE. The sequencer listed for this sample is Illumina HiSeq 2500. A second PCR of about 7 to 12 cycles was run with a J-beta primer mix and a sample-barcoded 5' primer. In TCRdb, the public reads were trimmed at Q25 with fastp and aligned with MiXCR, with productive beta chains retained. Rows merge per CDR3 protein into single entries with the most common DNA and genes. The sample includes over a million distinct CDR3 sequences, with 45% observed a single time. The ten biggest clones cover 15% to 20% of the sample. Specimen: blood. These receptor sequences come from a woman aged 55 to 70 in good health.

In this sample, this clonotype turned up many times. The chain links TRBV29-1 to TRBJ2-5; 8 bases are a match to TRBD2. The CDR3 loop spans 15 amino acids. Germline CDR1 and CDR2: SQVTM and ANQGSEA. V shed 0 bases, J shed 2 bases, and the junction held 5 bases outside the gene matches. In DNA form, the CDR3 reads TGCAGCGTTGAAGATCTTCCGGGAGGGCAAGAGACCCAGTACTTC. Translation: CSVEDLPGGQETQYF.

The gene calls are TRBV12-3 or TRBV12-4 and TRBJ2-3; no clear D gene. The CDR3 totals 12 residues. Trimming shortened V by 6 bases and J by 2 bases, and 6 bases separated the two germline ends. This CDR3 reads CASRQPTDTQYF. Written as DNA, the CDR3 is TGTGCCAGCAGACAACCCACAGATACGCAGTATTTT.

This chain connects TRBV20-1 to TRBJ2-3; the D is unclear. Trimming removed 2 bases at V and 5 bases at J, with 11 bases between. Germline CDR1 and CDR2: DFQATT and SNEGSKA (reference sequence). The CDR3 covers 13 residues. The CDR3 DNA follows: TGCAGTGCTAGAACCGTGGCGCAAGATACGCAGTATTTT. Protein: CSARTVAQDTQYF.

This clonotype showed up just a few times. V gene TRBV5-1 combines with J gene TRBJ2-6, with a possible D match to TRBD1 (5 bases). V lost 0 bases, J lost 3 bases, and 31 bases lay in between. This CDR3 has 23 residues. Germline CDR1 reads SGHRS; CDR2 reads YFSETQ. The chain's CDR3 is CASSLGLQATLKDRSLGANVLTF. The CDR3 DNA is TGCGCCAGCAGCTTGGGGTTACAGGCCACCCTTAAGGACCGGTCGCTTGGGGCCAACGTCCTGACTTTC. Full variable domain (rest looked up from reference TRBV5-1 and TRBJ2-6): KAGVTQTPRYLIKTRGQQVTLSCSPISGHRSVSWYQQTPGQGLQFLFEYFSETQRNKGNFPGRFSGRQFSNSRSEMNVSTLELGDSALYLCASSLGLQATLKDRSLGANVLTFGAGSRLTVL.

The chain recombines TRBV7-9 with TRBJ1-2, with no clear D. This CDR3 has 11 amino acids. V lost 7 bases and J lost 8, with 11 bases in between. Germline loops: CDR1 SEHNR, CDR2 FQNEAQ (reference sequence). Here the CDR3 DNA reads TGTGCCAGCACAAGGCTTGAGGGCTACACCTTC. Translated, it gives CASTRLEGYTF.

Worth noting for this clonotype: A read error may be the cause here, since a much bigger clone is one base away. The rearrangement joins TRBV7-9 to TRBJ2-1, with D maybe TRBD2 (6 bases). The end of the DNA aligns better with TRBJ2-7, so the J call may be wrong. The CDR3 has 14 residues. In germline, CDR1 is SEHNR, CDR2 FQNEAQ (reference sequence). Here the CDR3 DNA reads TGTGCCAGCAGCCCCCGGGACTCCTACAATGAGCAGTACTTC. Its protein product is CASSPRDSYNEQYF.

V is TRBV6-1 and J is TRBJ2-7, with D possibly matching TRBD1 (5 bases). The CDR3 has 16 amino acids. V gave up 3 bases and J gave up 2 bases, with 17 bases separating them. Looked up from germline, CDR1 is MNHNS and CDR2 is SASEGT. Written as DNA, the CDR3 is TGTGCCAGCAGTGATATTGGGGCAGAAGGCACCTACGAGCAGTACTTC. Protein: CASSDIGAEGTYEQYF.

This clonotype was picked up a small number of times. The CDR3 sequence is CASSDLPGSSAYEQYF. DNA of the CDR3: TGCGCCAGCAGTGACCTCCCAGGCAGCTCAGCCTACGAGCAGTACTTC. The rearrangement joins TRBV10-1 to TRBJ2-7; no firm D call. The CDR3 is 16 amino acids. V gave up 3 bases and J gave up 2 bases, with 17 bases separating them. In germline, CDR1 is WNHNN, CDR2 SYGVQD (reference sequence).

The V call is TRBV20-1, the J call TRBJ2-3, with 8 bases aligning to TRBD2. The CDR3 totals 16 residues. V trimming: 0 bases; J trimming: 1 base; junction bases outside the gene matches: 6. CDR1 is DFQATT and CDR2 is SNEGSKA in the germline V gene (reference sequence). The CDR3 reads CSARDRGGAGTDTQYF. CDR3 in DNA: TGCAGTGCTAGAGATCGGGGGGGAGCTGGCACAGATACGCAGTATTTT.

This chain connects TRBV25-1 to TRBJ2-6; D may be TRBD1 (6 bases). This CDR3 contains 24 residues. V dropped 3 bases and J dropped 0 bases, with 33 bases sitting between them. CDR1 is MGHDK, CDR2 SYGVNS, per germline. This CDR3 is CASSDLQGFKAGSQISSGANVLTF. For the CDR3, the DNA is TGTGCCAGCAGTGACCTACAGGGTTTTAAAGCTGGGTCTCAAATCAGCTCTGGGGCCAACGTCCTGACTTTC.

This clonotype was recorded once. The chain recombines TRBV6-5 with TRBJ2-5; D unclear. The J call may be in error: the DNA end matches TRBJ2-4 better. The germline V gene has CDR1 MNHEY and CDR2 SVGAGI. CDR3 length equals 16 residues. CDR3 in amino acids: CASSYSVGQVLNIQYF. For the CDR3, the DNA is TGTGCCAGCAGTTACTCGGTTGGGCAGGTCTTAAACATTCAGTACTTC.

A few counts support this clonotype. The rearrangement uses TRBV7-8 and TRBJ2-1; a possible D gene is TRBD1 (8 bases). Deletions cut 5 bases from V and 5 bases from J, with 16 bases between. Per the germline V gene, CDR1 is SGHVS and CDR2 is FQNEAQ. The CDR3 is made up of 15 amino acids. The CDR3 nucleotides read TGTGCCAGCAGCGCACAGGGGGGGATTAACAATGAGCAGTTCTTC. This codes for CASSAQGGINNEQFF. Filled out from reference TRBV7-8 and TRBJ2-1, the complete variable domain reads GAGVSQSPRYKVAKRGQDVALRCDPISGHVSLFWYQQALGQGPEFLTYFQNEAQLDKSGLPSDRFFAERPEGSVSTLKIQRTQQEDSAVYLCASSAQGGINNEQFFGPGTRLTVL.

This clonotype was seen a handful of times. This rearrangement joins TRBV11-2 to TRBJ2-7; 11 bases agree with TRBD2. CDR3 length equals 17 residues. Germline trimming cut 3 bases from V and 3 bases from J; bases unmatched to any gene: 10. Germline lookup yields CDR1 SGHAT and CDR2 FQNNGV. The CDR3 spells CASSLTSGTLGFYEQYF. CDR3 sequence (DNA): TGTGCCAGCAGCTTGACTAGCGGGACTCTCGGATTCTACGAGCAGTACTTC.

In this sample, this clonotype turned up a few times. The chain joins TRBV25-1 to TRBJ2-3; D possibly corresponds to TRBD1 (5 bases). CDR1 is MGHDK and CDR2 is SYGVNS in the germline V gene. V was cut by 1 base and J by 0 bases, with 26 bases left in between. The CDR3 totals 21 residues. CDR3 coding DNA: TGTGCCAGCAGTGAATGGTCGCGCAGGGCCATTAGGCAAGCTAGCACAGATACGCAGTATTTT. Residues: CASSEWSRRAIRQASTDTQYF.

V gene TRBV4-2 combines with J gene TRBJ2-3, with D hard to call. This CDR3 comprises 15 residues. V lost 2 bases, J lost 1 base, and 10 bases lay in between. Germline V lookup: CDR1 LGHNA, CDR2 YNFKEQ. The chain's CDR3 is CASSQTGIRTDTQYF. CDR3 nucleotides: TGTGCCAGCAGCCAAACGGGTATTCGCACAGATACGCAGTATTTT.

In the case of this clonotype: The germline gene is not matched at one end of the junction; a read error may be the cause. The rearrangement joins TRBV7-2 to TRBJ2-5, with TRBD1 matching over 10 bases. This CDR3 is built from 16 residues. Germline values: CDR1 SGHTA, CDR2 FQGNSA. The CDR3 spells CVSSLRAGQGLNEQYF. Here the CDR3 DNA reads TGTGTCAGCAGCTTAAGAGCGGGACAGGGGTTAAATGAGCAGTACTTC.

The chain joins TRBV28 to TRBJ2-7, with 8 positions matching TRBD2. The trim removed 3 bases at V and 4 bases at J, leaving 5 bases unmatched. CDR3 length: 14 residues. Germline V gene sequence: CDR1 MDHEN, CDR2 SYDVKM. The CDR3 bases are TGTGCCAGCAGTTTTAAAAGCGGGGGATACGAGCAGTACTTC. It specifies CASSFKSGGYEQYF.

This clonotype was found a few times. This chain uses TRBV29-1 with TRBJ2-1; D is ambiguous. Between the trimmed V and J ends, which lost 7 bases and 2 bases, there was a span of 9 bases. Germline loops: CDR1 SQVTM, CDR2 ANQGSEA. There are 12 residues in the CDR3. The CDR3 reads CSGNIAYNEQFF. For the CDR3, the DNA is TGCAGCGGGAACATAGCCTACAATGAGCAGTTCTTC.

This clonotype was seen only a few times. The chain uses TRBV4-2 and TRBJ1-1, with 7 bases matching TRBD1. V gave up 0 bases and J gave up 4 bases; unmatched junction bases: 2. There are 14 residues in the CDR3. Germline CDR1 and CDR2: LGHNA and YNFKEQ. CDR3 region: CASSQEQGLTEAFF. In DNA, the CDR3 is TGTGCCAGCAGCCAAGAACAGGGGCTCACTGAAGCTTTCTTT.

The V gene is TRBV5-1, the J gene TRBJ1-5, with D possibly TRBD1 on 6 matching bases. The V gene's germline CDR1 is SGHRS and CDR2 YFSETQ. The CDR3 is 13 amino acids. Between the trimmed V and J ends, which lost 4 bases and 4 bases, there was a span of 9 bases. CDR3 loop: CASSKDSNQPQHF. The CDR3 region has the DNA TGCGCCAGCAGCAAGGACAGTAATCAGCCCCAGCATTTT.

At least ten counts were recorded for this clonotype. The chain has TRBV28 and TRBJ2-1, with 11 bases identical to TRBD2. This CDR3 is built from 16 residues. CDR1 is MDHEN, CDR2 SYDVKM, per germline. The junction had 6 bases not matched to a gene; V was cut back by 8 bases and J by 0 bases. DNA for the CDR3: TGTGCCAGCTCACTCGGGACTAGCGGCTCCTACAATGAGCAGTTCTTC. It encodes CASSLGTSGSYNEQFF.

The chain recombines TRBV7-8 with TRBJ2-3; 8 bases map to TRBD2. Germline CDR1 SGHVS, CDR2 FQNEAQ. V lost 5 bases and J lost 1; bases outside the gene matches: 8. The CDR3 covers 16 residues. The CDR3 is CASSPVGLVRTDTQYF. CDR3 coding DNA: TGTGCCAGCAGCCCAGTGGGACTAGTTCGCACAGATACGCAGTATTTT.

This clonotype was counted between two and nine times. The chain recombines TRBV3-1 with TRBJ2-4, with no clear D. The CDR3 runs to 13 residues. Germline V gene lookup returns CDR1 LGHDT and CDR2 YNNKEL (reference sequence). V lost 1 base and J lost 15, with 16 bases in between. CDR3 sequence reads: CASSQGGDPWPYF. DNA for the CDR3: TGTGCCAGCAGCCAAGGTGGGGATCCCTGGCCGTACTTC.

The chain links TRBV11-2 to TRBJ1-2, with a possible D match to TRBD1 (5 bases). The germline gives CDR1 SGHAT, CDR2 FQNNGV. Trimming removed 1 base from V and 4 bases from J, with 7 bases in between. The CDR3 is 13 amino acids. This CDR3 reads CASSLVGTYGYTF. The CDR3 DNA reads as TGTGCCAGCAGCTTAGTAGGGACCTATGGCTACACCTTC.

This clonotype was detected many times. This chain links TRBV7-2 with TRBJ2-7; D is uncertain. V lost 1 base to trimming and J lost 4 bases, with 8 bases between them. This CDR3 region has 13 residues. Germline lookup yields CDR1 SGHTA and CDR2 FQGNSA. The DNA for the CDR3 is TGTGCCAGCAGCTTAGGGGCTATTTACGAGCAGTACTTC. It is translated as CASSLGAIYEQYF.

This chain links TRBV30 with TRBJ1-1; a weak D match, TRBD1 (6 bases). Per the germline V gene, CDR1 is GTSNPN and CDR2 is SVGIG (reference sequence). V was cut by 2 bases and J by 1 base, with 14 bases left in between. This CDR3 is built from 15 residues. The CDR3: CAWSPKTGRNTEAFF. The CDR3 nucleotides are TGTGCCTGGAGTCCAAAAACAGGGAGGAACACTGAAGCTTTCTTT.

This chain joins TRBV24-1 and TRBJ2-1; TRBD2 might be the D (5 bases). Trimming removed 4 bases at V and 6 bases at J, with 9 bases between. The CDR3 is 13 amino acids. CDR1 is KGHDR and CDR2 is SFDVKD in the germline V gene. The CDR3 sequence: CATSDPDFNEQFF. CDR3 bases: TGTGCCACCAGTGACCCGGACTTCAATGAGCAGTTCTTC.